The 9 T cell receptor beta chains listed next were all sequenced from one sample in a study of T cells in Graves' hyperthyroidism and ophthalmopathy. RNA transcripts yielded amplified TCR beta CDR3 regions. First-round RT-PCR with HTBI primers amplified the TCR CDR3 region. One entry per CDR3 protein results from TCRdb running MiXCR on the multiplex PCR reads. The data show about 710,000 distinct CDR3 sequences, roughly 15% seen once. The sequenced material came from blood. These receptors were collected from a young man with Graves' hyperthyroidism.

This clonotype was seen repeatedly, ten times or more. V and J are TRBV2 and TRBJ2-1, with 8 bases that match TRBD1. The CDR3 runs 13 residues. V trimming: 6 bases; J trimming: 6 bases; junction bases outside the gene matches: 4. CDR1 and CDR2 from the germline V gene are SNHLY and FYNNEI. DNA of the CDR3: TGTGCCAGCAGGGCTACAGGGGGCAATGAGCAGTTCTTC. Amino acid sequence: CASRATGGNEQFF.

The chain recombines TRBV19 with TRBJ1-5; unclear D gene. Trimming took 1 base from V and 3 from J, leaving 10 bases between them. CDR1 is LNHDA, CDR2 SQIVND, per germline (reference sequence). The CDR3 length is 15 residues. DNA for the CDR3: TGTGCCAGTAGTATAGCGGCAGGATACAATCAGCCCCAGCATTTT. Its translation is CASSIAAGYNQPQHF.

This clonotype was picked up many times. The rearrangement uses TRBV28 and TRBJ1-3, with D unclear. This CDR3 is built from 14 residues. Germline V gene lookup returns CDR1 MDHEN and CDR2 SYDVKM. V was clipped by 5 bases and J by 4 bases, with 12 bases between them. The chain's CDR3 is CASSPGIQGNTIYF. The CDR3 DNA reads TGTGCCAGCAGTCCCGGGATCCAAGGAAACACCATATATTTT.

This clonotype was counted at least ten times. The chain employs TRBV7-3 and TRBJ1-1; D may be TRBD1 (5 bases). Trimming stripped 1 base from V and 6 bases from J, with 9 bases between. The germline V gene has CDR1 SGHTA and CDR2 FQGTGA. The CDR3 covers 13 residues. The CDR3 protein is CASSLSSGAEAFF. The DNA for the CDR3 is TGTGCCAGCAGCTTAAGTTCGGGGGCTGAAGCTTTCTTT.

Here the CDR3 reads CASSAGMSTQETQYF. The DNA for the CDR3 is TGCGCCAGCAGCGCTGGAATGTCAACACAAGAGACCCAGTACTTC. This rearrangement joins TRBV5-1 to TRBJ2-5, with D hard to call. Looked up from germline, CDR1 is SGHRS and CDR2 is YFSETQ. Trimming removed 4 bases from V and 2 bases from J, with 15 bases in between. This CDR3 is built from 15 residues.

V is TRBV11-2 and J is TRBJ1-2, with D uncertain. V lost 6 bases and J lost 0, with 11 bases in between. Germline loops: CDR1 SGHAT, CDR2 FQNNGV. The CDR3 runs to 14 residues. The CDR3 is CASRRRGTNYGYTF. CDR3 in DNA: TGTGCCAGCAGACGTCGTGGCACTAACTATGGCTACACCTTC.

This clonotype has a handful of counts. The chain combines TRBV6-2 or TRBV6-3 with TRBJ2-1, with D maybe TRBD2 (5 bases). Germline CDR1 MNHEY, CDR2 SVGEGT. This CDR3 is 13 amino acids long. The ends were cut back, 2 bases at V and 8 bases at J, with 10 bases in the middle. The CDR3 here is CASSYLARDEQFF. The DNA for the CDR3 is TGTGCCAGCAGTTACCTAGCAAGGGATGAGCAGTTCTTC.

This clonotype was seen more than once but under ten times. The chain employs TRBV7-2 and TRBJ2-4; no reliable D call. This CDR3 contains 14 residues. CDR1 SGHTA and CDR2 FQGNSA come from the germline V gene. V lost 5 bases and J lost 4, with 12 bases in between. Here the CDR3 reads CASSHPFRKNIQYF. CDR3 bases: TGTGCCAGCAGCCACCCCTTTCGGAAAAACATTCAGTACTTC.

This chain uses TRBV28 with TRBJ1-5, with D maybe TRBD1 (6 bases). Between the trimmed V and J ends, which lost 7 bases and 6 bases, there was a span of 16 bases. The CDR3 runs to 14 residues. The V gene's germline CDR1 is MDHEN and CDR2 SYDVKM. CDR3 coding DNA: TGTGCCAGCACCGCGTCGGACAGACTTCAGCCCCAGCATTTT. It encodes CASTASDRLQPQHF.